This TCR beta chain was observed in a study of blood T cell repertoires in COVID-19. On the study more broadly: The United States, Italy and Spain were the sources of the acute and convalescent COVID-19 samples. T cells, B-cell-depleted T cells, or PBMCs supplied cDNA or gDNA.

In the source study's methods: For nucleated cells, counts were estimated from reference gene primer amplification. Sequencing was performed with immunoSEQ multiplex PCR; in TCRdb, only in-frame clones are kept and a portion is missing. V, J and clone size derive from that table, while D and trimming were established from the DNA sequence. The top ten hold approximately 5% of the sample, which has just over 150,000 clones, 92% seen once. Seattle cases were enrolled at active infection and followed longitudinally. The CDR3 totals 12 residues. The V end was cut by 1 base, the J end by 6 bases, with 6 bases between. In germline, CDR1 is MDHEN, CDR2 SYDVKM.

V is TRBV28 and J is TRBJ1-2; D remains ambiguous. Sequenced: peripheral blood. The TCR was taken from a man younger than 45 with COVID-19, enrolled during active disease. The CDR3, as DNA: TGTGCCAGCAGTTTATTGGGCAATGGCTACACCTTC. Residues: CASSLLGNGYTF.